Shown below are 25 T cell receptor beta chains from a single sample sequenced in a study of T cells in Graves' hyperthyroidism and ophthalmopathy. TCR beta CDR3 regions were amplified from RNA. An initial round of RT-PCR targeting the TCR CDR3 relied on the HTBI primer set. TCRdb re-called the multiplex PCR reads with MiXCR, one entry per CDR3 protein. Of tens of thousands of distinct CDR3 sequences listed, 45% to 50% are singletons. The sequencing sample was made of peripheral blood or thyroid tissue (not recorded which). The receptor set was obtained from a woman between 45 and 65 years old with Graves' hyperthyroidism.

The chain combines TRBV9 with TRBJ2-3, with TRBD1 matching 10 bases. This CDR3 region has 13 residues. V shed 6 bases, J shed 6 bases, and the junction held 4 bases outside the gene matches. Germline V gene data show CDR1 as SGDLS and CDR2 as YYNGEE. CDR3 sequence (DNA): TGTGCCAGCATGAAGGGACAGGGGGATACGCAGTATTTT. This gives the protein CASMKGQGDTQYF.

The V gene is TRBV2, the J gene TRBJ1-2; TRBD1 matches 11 bases. Germline V gene lookup returns CDR1 SNHLY and CDR2 FYNNEI. CDR3 length equals 13 residues. Trimming took 6 bases from V and 6 from J; bases not matched to a gene: 3. For the CDR3, the DNA is TGTGCCAGCAGAAGGGACAGGGGGAATGGCTACACCTTC. It translates to CASRRDRGNGYTF.

This chain uses TRBV7-9 with TRBJ2-1; either TRBD1 or TRBD2 may fit D (5 bases each). Germline V gene data show CDR1 as SEHNR and CDR2 as FQNEAQ (reference sequence). Trimming left V 3 bases short and J 5 bases short, with 8 bases between. The CDR3 loop spans 13 amino acids. The CDR3 sequence: CASSLRDDNEQFF. CDR3 coding DNA: TGTGCCAGCAGCTTGAGGGACGACAATGAGCAGTTCTTC.

This clonotype was seen once. J is TRBJ2-2 and V is TRBV10-3; tentatively, D is TRBD1 (6 bases). The V and J ends lost 4 bases and 0 bases respectively, with 15 bases between them. Per the germline V gene, CDR1 is ENHRY and CDR2 is SYGVKD. CDR3 length: 17 residues. The CDR3 reads CAISAQGRPTNTGELFF. CDR3 DNA: TGTGCCATCAGTGCGCAGGGGAGACCAACGAACACCGGGGAGCTGTTTTTT.

The V and J genes are TRBV20-1 and TRBJ2-5; D possibly uses TRBD1 or TRBD2 (5 bases each). V lost 0 bases to trimming and J lost 5 bases, with 25 bases between them. There are 18 residues in the CDR3. Germline loops: CDR1 DFQATT, CDR2 SNEGSKA (reference sequence). CDR3 nucleotides: TGCAGTGCTAGAGATCGTGGGGCCGTAGTACGGGGATGGGAGACCCAGTACTTC. It specifies CSARDRGAVVRGWETQYF.

The chain uses TRBV29-1 and TRBJ2-5, with D possibly being TRBD1 (5 bases). V was pared by 6 bases and J by 9 bases, with 20 bases between. The CDR3 extends over 13 amino acids. The germline V gene encodes CDR1 SQVTM and CDR2 ANQGSEA. CDR3 nucleotides: TGCAGCGTGCAGGGTTATAGCAATCAGCCCCAGTACTTC. Protein product: CSVQGYSNQPQYF.

With respect to this clonotype: This sequence may be a read error, since a much larger clone differs from it by one base. The gene calls are TRBV28 and TRBJ1-2, with D possibly being TRBD1 (5 bases). The germline gives CDR1 MDHEN, CDR2 SYDVKM. The CDR3 runs 12 residues. The CDR3 protein is CASRRQGYGYAF. Written as DNA, the CDR3 is TGTGCCAGCAGACGCCAGGGTTATGGCTACGCCTTC.

This clonotype was counted many times. The rearrangement joins TRBV7-3 to TRBJ1-2; possible D gene TRBD1, 6 bases. V lost 5 bases, J lost 6 bases, and 19 bases lay in between. Germline CDR1 reads SGHTA; CDR2 reads FQGTGA. This CDR3 contains 15 residues. The CDR3 spells CASSPWGGGLDGYTF. The CDR3 DNA is TGTGCCAGCAGCCCTTGGGGAGGGGGACTAGATGGCTACACCTTC. The complete variable domain, with remaining parts taken from reference TRBV7-3 and TRBJ1-2, reads GAGVSQTPSNKVTEKGKYVELRCDPISGHTALYWYRQSLGQGPEFLIYFQGTGAADDSGLPNDRFFAVRPEGSVSTLKIQRTERGDSAVYLCASSPWGGGLDGYTFGSGTRLTVV.

This clonotype was counted many times. The chain carries TRBV10-3 and TRBJ1-2; TRBD1 aligns across 9 bases. The CDR3 length is 14 residues. Germline V lookup: CDR1 ENHRY, CDR2 SYGVKD. J lost 9 bases, V lost 10 bases, and 15 bases had no gene match. The CDR3 loop is CATLTGGNVVRYTF. As DNA, the CDR3 is TGTGCCACCCTGACAGGGGGTAACGTCGTTCGCTACACCTTC.

With respect to this clonotype: Given the absence of the conserved phenylalanine or tryptophan at the CDR3 end, a read error is likely. The V and J genes are TRBV20-1 and TRBJ2-5; no definite D call. V dropped 6 bases and J dropped 1 base, with 12 bases sitting between them. Germline values: CDR1 DFQATT, CDR2 SNEGSKA (reference sequence). This CDR3 region has 13 residues. CDR3 region: CSADHRRQETQYL. The CDR3 coding sequence is TGCAGTGCAGACCATCGACGCCAAGAGACCCAGTACCTC.

CDR3 nucleotides: TGTGCCAGCACCGGGGAGCTGTTTTTT. It yields the protein CASTGELFF. This sequence joins TRBV5-4 and TRBJ2-2; D is ambiguous. This CDR3 spans 9 amino acids. Trimming pared 6 bases from V and 6 bases from J, leaving 0 bases between. From germline, CDR1 is SGHNT and CDR2 YYREEE (reference sequence).

The sample holds a few counts of this clonotype. A much larger clone differs from this one at a single base, so this may be a read error. The rearrangement links TRBV11-2 to TRBJ2-3; possible D gene TRBD2, 5 bases. CDR1 SGHAT and CDR2 FQNNGV come from the germline V gene. This CDR3 contains 14 residues. Trimming stripped 2 bases from V and 1 base from J, with 7 bases between. In DNA form, the CDR3 reads TGTGCCAGCAGCTTACGAGCGGGCACAGATACGCAGTATTTT. It encodes CASSLRAGTDTQYF.

This clonotype appeared many times. The rearrangement uses TRBV19 and TRBJ1-2; 9 bases are shared with TRBD1. Looked up from germline, CDR1 is LNHDA and CDR2 is SQIVND (reference sequence). V lost 6 bases to trimming and J lost 4 bases; unmatched junction nucleotides: 6. The CDR3 extends over 14 amino acids. The CDR3 nucleotides are TGTGCCAGTAGCACAGGGGGCTTCCTCTATGGCTACACCTTC. Translation gives CASSTGGFLYGYTF.

On this clonotype itself: Its ends do not fully match the called genes, so a read error is possible. The chain joins TRBV7-9 to TRBJ2-2; 7 nucleotides line up with TRBD1. The CDR3 totals 11 residues. Looked up from germline, CDR1 is SEHNR and CDR2 is FQNEAQ (reference sequence). CDR3 amino acids: CASSQQGPLFF. The CDR3 DNA reads TGCGCCAGCAGCCAACAGGGGCCCCTGTTTTTT.

The chain is built from TRBV29-1 and TRBJ2-7; maybe TRBD2 (5 bases). Trimming pared 4 bases from V and 0 bases from J, leaving 19 bases between. The CDR3 length is 16 residues. Germline V lookup: CDR1 SQVTM, CDR2 ANQGSEA. The CDR3 bases are TGCAGCGTTGGAGATACTAGGGCGGGTAGCTCCTACGAGCAGTACTTC. It codes for CSVGDTRAGSSYEQYF.

This chain links TRBV10-3 with TRBJ1-1; 7 nucleotides align to TRBD1. This CDR3 is 15 amino acids long. Trimming took 0 bases from V and 3 from J; bases not matched to a gene: 4. Per germline, CDR1 ENHRY and CDR2 SYGVKD. This CDR3 is CAISESGTAYTEAFF. The CDR3 region has the DNA TGTGCCATCAGTGAGTCTGGGACAGCGTACACTGAAGCTTTCTTT.

This clonotype was counted ten times or more. The chain links TRBV5-5 to TRBJ2-7; 12 nucleotides agree with TRBD2. Looked up from germline, CDR1 is SGHKS and CDR2 is YYEKEE (reference sequence). CDR3 length: 15 amino acids. J gave up 1 base and V 2 bases, and 1 base lay outside the gene matches. The CDR3, as DNA: TGTGCCAGCAGCTTTGGACTAGCGGGATCCTACGAGCAGTACTTC. It is translated as CASSFGLAGSYEQYF.

This clonotype appeared many times. J is TRBJ1-6 and V is TRBV2; 10 nucleotides align to TRBD1. With V trimmed by 6 bases and J by 2 bases, 4 bases remained unmatched. Germline V gene sequence: CDR1 SNHLY, CDR2 FYNNEI. CDR3 size: 16 residues. In DNA, the CDR3 is TGTGCCAGCAGGGACAGGGGGGGTACCTATAATTCACCCCTCCACTTT. This sequence encodes CASRDRGGTYNSPLHF.

By frequency in the sample, this clonotype is medium-sized (0.01 to 0.1%). This chain uses TRBV7-2 with TRBJ1-3, with 9 bases matching TRBD1. V lost 5 bases, J lost 3 bases, and 5 bases stayed unmatched. Germline loops: CDR1 SGHTA, CDR2 FQGNSA. This CDR3 has 15 amino acids. The CDR3 loop is CASSLRTGVGNTIYF. CDR3 in DNA: TGTGCCAGCAGCCTTAGGACAGGGGTTGGAAACACCATATATTTT.

By share of the sample, this clonotype is large. V and J are TRBV10-3 and TRBJ1-6; D may be TRBD1 (5 bases). The CDR3 has 13 amino acids. Germline assignment: CDR1 ENHRY and CDR2 SYGVKD. Trimming took 10 bases from V and 9 from J, leaving 16 bases between them. The CDR3 DNA reads as TGTGCCAGTTGGGGCCGAAGGGGTTCACCCCTCCACTTT. As protein: CASWGRRGSPLHF.

The rearrangement joins TRBV7-8 to TRBJ2-2, with TRBD1 as a possible D gene (7 bases). Germline assignment: CDR1 SGHVS and CDR2 FQNEAQ. The V and J ends lost 4 bases and 1 base respectively, with 13 bases between them. The CDR3 covers 16 residues. The DNA for the CDR3 is TGTGCCAGCAGCTGGGGGGACAGCGAGAACACCGGGGAGCTGTTTTTT. It encodes CASSWGDSENTGELFF.

This sequence joins TRBV28 and TRBJ1-5, with D perhaps matching TRBD1 (5 bases). V lost 4 bases, J lost 7 bases, and 17 bases lay in between. The germline V gene has CDR1 MDHEN and CDR2 SYDVKM. The CDR3 is 15 amino acids. DNA for the CDR3: TGTGCCAGCAGTTCAATAGTTAGCAGGGCACAGCCCCAGCATTTT. Protein product: CASSSIVSRAQPQHF.

This clonotype was seen repeatedly, ten times or more. J is TRBJ2-6 and V is TRBV20-1, with D perhaps matching TRBD1 or TRBD2 (5 bases each). With 6 bases removed from V and 0 bases from J, the gap between germline ends came to 9 bases. This CDR3 is built from 14 residues. Germline assignment: CDR1 DFQATT and CDR2 SNEGSKA (reference sequence). DNA of the CDR3: TGCAGTGCCCTTGGGGGCTCTGGGGCCAACGTCCTGACTTTC. Translated: CSALGGSGANVLTF.

In its sample, this clonotype was seen a few times. This chain connects TRBV6-5 to TRBJ2-5; D gene ambiguous. V was cut by 7 bases and J by 2 bases, with 14 bases left in between. Germline-derived CDR1 and CDR2 are MNHEY and SVGAGI. The length of the CDR3 is 14 residues. Written as DNA, the CDR3 is TGTGCCAGCAACGCTAAGGACGATCAAGAGACCCAGTACTTC. Its protein is CASNAKDDQETQYF.

This clonotype occurred once. In this CDR3 the conserved last residue, phenylalanine or tryptophan, is missing, so a read error is likely. The DNA is omitted, as the CDR3 cannot be located on it reliably, and the CDR3 follows TCRdb's listing. CDR3 sequence: CASRPKSALS. V gene TRBV7-2 combines with J gene TRBJ1-1. Germline V CDR1 and CDR2: SGHTA, FQGNSA. The CDR3 comprises 10 residues, both ends counted.